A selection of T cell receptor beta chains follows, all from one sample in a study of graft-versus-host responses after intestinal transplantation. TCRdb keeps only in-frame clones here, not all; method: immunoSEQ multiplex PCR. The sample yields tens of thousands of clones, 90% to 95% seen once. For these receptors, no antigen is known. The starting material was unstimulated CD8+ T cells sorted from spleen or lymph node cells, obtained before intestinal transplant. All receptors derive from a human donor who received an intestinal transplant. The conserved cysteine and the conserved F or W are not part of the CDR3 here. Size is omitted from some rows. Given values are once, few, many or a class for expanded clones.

CDR3: ASSQDLSLGVTDTQY; V: TRBV4-1; J: TRBJ2-3; size: once
CDR3: ATSRERQGEMYQETQY; V: TRBV15; J: TRBJ2-5; size: .
CDR3: SVEFGGTGQETQY; V: TRBV29-1; J: TRBJ2-5; size: .
CDR3: ASSLGQGAGELF; V: TRBV5-5; J: TRBJ2-2; size: .
CDR3: ASSLQSGSSNYEQY; V: TRBV27; J: TRBJ2-7; size: once
CDR3: ASSLDSGGAYEQY; V: TRBV7-2; J: TRBJ2-7; size: .
CDR3: ASSQRQGLYEQY; V: TRBV19; J: TRBJ2-7; size: .
CDR3: ASSTTGELF; V: TRBV4-3; J: TRBJ2-2; size: .
CDR3: ASSLYDRVHEQY; V: TRBV11-2; J: TRBJ2-7; size: .
CDR3: ASSRTSGGVTGANVLT; V: TRBV10-1; J: TRBJ2-6; size: .
CDR3: ATSMFTGVQETQY; V: TRBV15; J: TRBJ2-5; size: .
CDR3: SVAVEGYYGYT; V: TRBV29-1; J: TRBJ1-2; size: .
CDR3: ASSLMGGEAWEETQY; V: TRBV27; J: TRBJ2-5; size: .
CDR3: ASSLDSRIEQF; V: TRBV7-2; J: TRBJ2-1; size: .
CDR3: ASSLAYITGTGHEQY; V: TRBV5-5; J: TRBJ2-7; size: .
CDR3: SVATGTGGGYT; V: TRBV29-1; J: TRBJ1-2; size: .
CDR3: ASSRATFRLSDQKLF; V: TRBV14; J: TRBJ1-4; size: .
CDR3: ASSIGSTGSGELF; V: TRBV19; J: TRBJ2-2; size: .
CDR3: ASSSGGAPGELF; V: TRBV9; J: TRBJ2-2; size: .
CDR3: ASSYSSTGNTEAF; V: TRBV6-5; J: TRBJ1-1; size: .
CDR3: ASSFLGGNEQF; V: TRBV5-4; J: TRBJ2-1; size: .
CDR3: ASSQGSSGGANEQF; V: TRBV4-3; J: TRBJ2-1; size: .
CDR3: SVVKTVRFRADTQY; V: TRBV29-1; J: TRBJ2-3; size: .
CDR3: ASSPTDRVLHEQY; V: TRBV27; J: TRBJ2-7; size: .
CDR3: ASDRQETETQY; V: TRBV7-9; J: TRBJ2-5; size: .
CDR3: ASSWGTGGDEQY; V: TRBV11-2; J: TRBJ2-7; size: .
CDR3: ASSSDRVDEKLF; V: TRBV7-9; J: TRBJ1-4; size: .
CDR3: ASSLRTASTDTQY; V: TRBV27; J: TRBJ2-3; size: .
CDR3: ASSLVGAASGKLF; V: TRBV7-8; J: TRBJ1-4; size: .
CDR3: ASSLSQASLQY; V: TRBV27; J: TRBJ2-7; size: once
CDR3: AWGREAGGFDKNIQY; V: TRBV30; J: TRBJ2-4; size: once
CDR3: ASSVPTSGGAVNEQF; V: TRBV2; J: TRBJ2-1; size: .
CDR3: ASSLRGRLNEQY; V: TRBV27; J: TRBJ2-7; size: .
CDR3: ASSPTGQGREQY; V: TRBV18; J: TRBJ2-7; size: .
CDR3: ASSLGRDREDGYT; V: TRBV11-2; J: TRBJ1-2; size: .
CDR3: ASSPASTDTQY; V: TRBV18; J: TRBJ2-3; size: .
CDR3: SVDQTGVFPDTQY; V: TRBV29-1; J: TRBJ2-3; size: .
CDR3: ASSSRDRNREKLF; V: TRBV7-9; J: TRBJ1-4; size: .
CDR3: ASSVAYGYT; V: TRBV7-2; J: TRBJ1-2; size: .
CDR3: ASSPRDFPYEQY; V: TRBV4-3; J: TRBJ2-7; size: few
CDR3: ASSAFGGDTDTQY; V: TRBV9; J: TRBJ2-3; size: .
CDR3: ASSEGAGVDYEQY; V: TRBV2; J: TRBJ2-7; size: .
CDR3: ASSSQGSTEAF; V: TRBV27; J: TRBJ1-1; size: .
CDR3: ASERTGGITEAF; V: TRBV6-5; J: TRBJ1-1; size: .
CDR3: ASSQVGAENEQF; V: TRBV4-1; J: TRBJ2-1; size: .
CDR3: ASSLEDRGTYNSPLH; V: TRBV7-6; J: TRBJ1-6; size: .
CDR3: ASGLLYRTSGGYNEQF; V: TRBV27; J: TRBJ2-1; size: .
CDR3: ATLSGGASYEQY; V: TRBV10-2; J: TRBJ2-7; size: .
CDR3: ASSLVGSAYEQY; V: TRBV7-2; J: TRBJ2-7; size: .
CDR3: ASSLRIGASNQPQH; V: TRBV27; J: TRBJ1-5; size: .
CDR3: ASSQAGGPLNEQF; V: TRBV4-3; J: TRBJ2-1; size: .
CDR3: ASSQSGTPNTGELF; V: TRBV4-3; J: TRBJ2-2; size: .
CDR3: ASSLIREGNTIY; V: TRBV7-9; J: TRBJ1-3; size: .
CDR3: ASSPPFTDTQY; V: TRBV27; J: TRBJ2-3; size: .
CDR3: SARGPGEAF; V: TRBV20-1; J: TRBJ1-1; size: .
CDR3: ASSPSGNTIY; V: TRBV25-1; J: TRBJ1-3; size: .
CDR3: ASTPPNTGEAF; V: TRBV7-6; J: TRBJ1-1; size: .